This TCR beta chain was sequenced during a study of technical replicates of blood from several donors. CDR3 size: 15 residues. J was trimmed by 1 base and V by 4 bases; bases with no gene match: 3. The germline gives CDR1 SGHDN, CDR2 FVKESK. The method was immunoSEQ multiplex PCR; TCRdb's version includes in-frame clones alone and lacks a portion of them. The data show approximately 85,000 clones, 94% seen once. The sequenced sample consisted of T cells isolated from PBMCs. V and J are TRBV14 and TRBJ2-7; TRBD1 matches at 11 bases. This receptor was taken from a human donor in good health. The CDR3 nucleotides are TGTGCCAGCAGCCCCCGGGACAGGGGGTCCTACGAGCAGTACTTC. Its translation is CASSPRDRGSYEQYF.